The text below deals with one TCR beta chain. Its specificity is unknown. The data derive from a study of cytomegalovirus exposure and HLA in healthy donors. Study conclusions and caveats: Association of a missense DCLRE1C variant with TCR beta V- and J-gene trimming was reported in a later analysis. Cytomegalovirus association was listed for 164 TCR beta chains.

CDR3 length: 14 amino acids. V lost 6 bases and J lost 1, with 12 bases in between. Germline-derived CDR1 and CDR2 are ENHRY and SYGVKD. The PCR contained 60 Vbeta and 13 Jbeta primers. Sequenced by immunoSEQ multiplex PCR; TCRdb stores in-frame clones only, minus some. This sample carries approximately 37,000 clones, with approximately 6.3% going to the ten biggest clones. The chain links TRBV10-3 to TRBJ2-5; perhaps TRBD2 as D (7 bases). The receptor's source is a human donor in good health. The sample consisted of PBMCs. CDR3 amino acids: CAIRGEGGQETQYF. The DNA for the CDR3 is TGTGCCATCAGGGGGGAGGGGGGCCAAGAGACCCAGTACTTC.